This entry concerns a single T cell receptor (beta chain). Its antigen remains unidentified. Profiling relied on immunoSEQ multiplex PCR, and the TCRdb table lists in-frame clones only, not all of them. This sample carries 25,000 to 35,000 clones, roughly 70% of them seen once, and the ten largest clones take roughly a quarter. This sample was taken from a study of PD-1 blockade in classical Hodgkin lymphoma. Findings and limits, study-wide: Newly diagnosed patients and complete responders had comparable diversity at baseline. Individuals who commenced nivolumab within less than 1 year of ASCT were excluded.

Relapse was seen in all patients after autologous stem cell transplantation, and brentuximab vedotin exposure was variable. Germline V lookup: CDR1 MNHNS, CDR2 SASEGT. V lost 7 bases and J 9 bases, leaving 10 bases between the germline ends. There are 11 residues in the CDR3. This clonotype was obtained from a human donor with classical Hodgkin lymphoma. The chain is built from TRBV6-1 and TRBJ1-3; D ambiguous. The sample here was peripheral blood mononuclear cells (PBMCs), taken before the second cycle of nivolumab. CDR3 sequence reads: CASKGGGTIYF. CDR3 DNA sequence: TGTGCCAGCAAGGGCGGTGGCACCATATATTTT.